This T cell receptor (beta chain) was sequenced during a study of cytomegalovirus exposure and HLA in healthy donors. V was clipped by 1 base and J by 2 bases, with 9 bases between them. The V gene's germline CDR1 is SGHNT and CDR2 YENEEA. This CDR3 has 14 residues. The method was immunoSEQ multiplex PCR; TCRdb's version includes in-frame clones alone and lacks a portion of them. The repertoire holds roughly 45,000 clones, with nearly 95% as singletons. Specimen: PBMCs. This clonotype was obtained from a woman aged 18-29 years in good health and CMV-seropositive. The gene calls are TRBV11-3 and TRBJ2-7; TRBD1 might be the D (6 bases). The CDR3 coding sequence is TGTGCCAGCAGCTTAGTACAGGGCGCCTACGAGCAGTACTTC. Translation: CASSLVQGAYEQYF.